This T cell receptor (beta chain) was recovered during a study of CD8 T cells in ankylosing spondylitis. Study conclusions and caveats: With a CD8+ phenotype, disease-linked clones were relatively rare in peripheral blood. Several highly homologous variants formed a TCR beta motif that appeared characteristic of ankylosing spondylitis blood. Reportedly, significant enrichment of disease-linked clones occurred in matched ankylosing spondylitis synovial fluid.

Germline assignment: CDR1 SGDLS and CDR2 YYNGEE. The CDR3 extends over 15 amino acids. The ends were cut back, 3 bases at V and 1 base at J, with 12 bases in the middle. Turning to this clonotype: Antigen: not known.

Construction of TCR beta libraries was performed using quantitative 5'-RACE with molecular barcodes. TCRdb re-called the 5' RACE reads with MiXCR, one entry per CDR3 protein. The sample includes roughly 150,000 distinct CDR3 sequences, roughly a third of them seen just once. Source material: synovial fluid, either unsorted or a sorted T cell fraction (not recorded which). The sequence derives from a male donor with ankylosing spondylitis. The chain uses TRBV9 and TRBJ2-3; possible D gene TRBD1, 6 bases. The CDR3 DNA reads as TGTGCCAGCAGCGGACCGCGACAGGGCACAGATACGCAGTATTTT. This sequence encodes CASSGPRQGTDTQYF.